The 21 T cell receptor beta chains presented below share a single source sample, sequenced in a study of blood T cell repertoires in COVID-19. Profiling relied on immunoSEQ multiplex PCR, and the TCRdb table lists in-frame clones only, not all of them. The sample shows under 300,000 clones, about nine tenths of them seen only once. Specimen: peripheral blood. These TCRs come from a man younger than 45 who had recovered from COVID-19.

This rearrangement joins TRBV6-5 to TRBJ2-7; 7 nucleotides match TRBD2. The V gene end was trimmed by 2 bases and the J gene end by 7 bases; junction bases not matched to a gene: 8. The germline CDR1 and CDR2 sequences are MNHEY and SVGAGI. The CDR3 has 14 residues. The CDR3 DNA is TGTGCCAGCAGTTACATAGGCTACGGGGGGGAGCAGTACTTC. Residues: CASSYIGYGGEQYF.

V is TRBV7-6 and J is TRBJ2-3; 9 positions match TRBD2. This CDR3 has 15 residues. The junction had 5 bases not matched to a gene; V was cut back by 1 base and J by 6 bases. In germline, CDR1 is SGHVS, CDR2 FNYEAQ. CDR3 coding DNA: TGTGCCAGCAGCTTAGTCGTTGCGGGGGGGGATACGCAGTATTTT. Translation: CASSLVVAGGDTQYF.

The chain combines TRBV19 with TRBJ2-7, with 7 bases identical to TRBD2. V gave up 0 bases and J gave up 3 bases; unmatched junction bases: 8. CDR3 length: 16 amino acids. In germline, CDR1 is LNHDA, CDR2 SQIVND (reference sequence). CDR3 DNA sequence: TGTGCCAGTAGTATAGATCACCTAGCGGCGTACTACGAGCAGTACTTC. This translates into CASSIDHLAAYYEQYF.

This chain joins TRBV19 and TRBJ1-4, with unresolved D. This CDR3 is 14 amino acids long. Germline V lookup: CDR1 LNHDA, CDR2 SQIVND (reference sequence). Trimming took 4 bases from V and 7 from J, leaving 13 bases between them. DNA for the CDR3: TGTGCCAGTAGTACCATCTCGGGGAGTGAAAAACTGTTTTTT. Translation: CASSTISGSEKLFF.

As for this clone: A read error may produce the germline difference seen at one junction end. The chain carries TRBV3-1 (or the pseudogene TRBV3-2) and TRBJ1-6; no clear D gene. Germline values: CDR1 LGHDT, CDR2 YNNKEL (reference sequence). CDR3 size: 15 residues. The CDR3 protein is CASSPAAGYTSPLHF. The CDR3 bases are TGTGCCAGCAGCCCTGCCGCGGGGTATACTTCACCCCTCCACTTT.

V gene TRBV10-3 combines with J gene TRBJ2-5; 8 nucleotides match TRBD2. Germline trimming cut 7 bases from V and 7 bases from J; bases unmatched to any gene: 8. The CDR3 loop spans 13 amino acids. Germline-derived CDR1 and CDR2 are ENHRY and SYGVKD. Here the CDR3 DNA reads TGTGCCATCAAAGCGGGGGAGAAAGCGACCCAGTACTTC. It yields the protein CAIKAGEKATQYF.

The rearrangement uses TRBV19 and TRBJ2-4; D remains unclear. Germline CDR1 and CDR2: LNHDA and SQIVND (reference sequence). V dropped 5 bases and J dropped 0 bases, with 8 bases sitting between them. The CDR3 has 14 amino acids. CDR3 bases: TGTGCCAGTAGTTTTTGGCTAGCCAAAAACATTCAGTACTTC. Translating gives CASSFWLAKNIQYF. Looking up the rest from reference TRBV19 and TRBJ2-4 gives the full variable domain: DGGITQSPKYLFRKEGQNVTLSCEQNLNHDAMYWYRQDPGQGLRLIYYSQIVNDFQKGDIAEGYSVSREKKESFPLTVTSAQKNPTAFYLCASSFWLAKNIQYFGAGTRLSVL.

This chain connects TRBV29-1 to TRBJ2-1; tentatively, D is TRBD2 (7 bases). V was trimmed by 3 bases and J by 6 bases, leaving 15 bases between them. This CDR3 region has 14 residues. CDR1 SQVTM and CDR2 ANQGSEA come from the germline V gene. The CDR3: CSVEQSGGGNEQFF. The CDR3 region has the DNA TGCAGCGTTGAGCAATCGGGGGGCGGCAATGAGCAGTTCTTC.

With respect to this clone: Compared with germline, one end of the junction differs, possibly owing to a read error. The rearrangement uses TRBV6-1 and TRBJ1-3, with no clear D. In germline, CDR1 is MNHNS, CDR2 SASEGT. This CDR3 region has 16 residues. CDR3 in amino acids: CASRDGVVRSGNTIYF. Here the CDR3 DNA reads TGTGCCAGCCGTGATGGAGTCGTCCGCTCTGGAAACACCATATATTTT.

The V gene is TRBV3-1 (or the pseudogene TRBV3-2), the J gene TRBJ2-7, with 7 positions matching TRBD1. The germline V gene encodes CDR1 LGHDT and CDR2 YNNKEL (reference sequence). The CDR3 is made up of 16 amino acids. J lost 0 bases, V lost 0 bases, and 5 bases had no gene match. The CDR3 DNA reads TGTGCCAGCAGCCAAGATTTGGGACAGAGCTCCTACGAGCAGTACTTC. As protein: CASSQDLGQSSYEQYF.

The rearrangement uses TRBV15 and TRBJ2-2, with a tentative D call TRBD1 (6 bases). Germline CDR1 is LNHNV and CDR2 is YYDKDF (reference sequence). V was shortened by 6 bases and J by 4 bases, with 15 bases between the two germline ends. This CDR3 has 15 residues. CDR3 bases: TGTGCCACCAGTGTTGACAGGTTTTCCACCGGGGAGCTGTTTTTT. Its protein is CATSVDRFSTGELFF.

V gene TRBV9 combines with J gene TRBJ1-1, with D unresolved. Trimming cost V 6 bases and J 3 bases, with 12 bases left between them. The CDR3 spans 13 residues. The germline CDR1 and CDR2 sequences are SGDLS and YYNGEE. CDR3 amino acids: CASTHKLYTEAFF. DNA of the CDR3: TGTGCCAGCACCCACAAGTTGTACACTGAAGCTTTCTTT.

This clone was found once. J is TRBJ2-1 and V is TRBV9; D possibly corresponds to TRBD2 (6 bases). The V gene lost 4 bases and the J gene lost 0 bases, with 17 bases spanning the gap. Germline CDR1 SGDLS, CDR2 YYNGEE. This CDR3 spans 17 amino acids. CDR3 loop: CASSSRGDLSSYNEQFF. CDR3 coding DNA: TGTGCCAGCAGCTCCCGTGGGGACTTAAGCTCCTACAATGAGCAGTTCTTC.

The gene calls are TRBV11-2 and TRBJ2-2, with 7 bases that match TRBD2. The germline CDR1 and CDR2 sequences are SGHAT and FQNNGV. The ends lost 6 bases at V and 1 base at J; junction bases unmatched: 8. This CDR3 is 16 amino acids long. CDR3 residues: CASRLWTRKNTGELFF. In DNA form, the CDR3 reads TGTGCCAGCAGACTCTGGACTAGGAAGAACACCGGGGAGCTGTTTTTT.

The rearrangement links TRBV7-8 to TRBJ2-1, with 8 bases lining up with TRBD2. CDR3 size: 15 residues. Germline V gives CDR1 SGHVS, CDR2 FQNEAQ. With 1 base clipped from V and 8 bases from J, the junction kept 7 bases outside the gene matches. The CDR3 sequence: CASSLGGTSYDEQFF. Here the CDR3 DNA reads TGTGCCAGCAGCTTAGGTGGGACTAGTTATGATGAGCAGTTCTTC. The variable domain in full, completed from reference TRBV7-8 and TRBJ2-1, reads GAGVSQSPRYKVAKRGQDVALRCDPISGHVSLFWYQQALGQGPEFLTYFQNEAQLDKSGLPSDRFFAERPEGSVSTLKIQRTQQEDSAVYLCASSLGGTSYDEQFFGPGTRLTVL.

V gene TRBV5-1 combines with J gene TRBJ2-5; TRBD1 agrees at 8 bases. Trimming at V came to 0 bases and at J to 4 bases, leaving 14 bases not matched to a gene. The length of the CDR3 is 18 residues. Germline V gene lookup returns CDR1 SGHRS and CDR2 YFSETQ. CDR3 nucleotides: TGCGCCAGCAGCTTGGAGGACAGGGAGTTTTACCAATCAGAGACCCAGTACTTC. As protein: CASSLEDREFYQSETQYF.

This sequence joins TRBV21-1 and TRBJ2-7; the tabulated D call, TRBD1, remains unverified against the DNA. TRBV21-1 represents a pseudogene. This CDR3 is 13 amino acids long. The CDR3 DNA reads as TGTGCCAGCACGGGACAGACCTCCTACGAGCAGTACTTC. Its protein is CASTGQTSYEQYF.

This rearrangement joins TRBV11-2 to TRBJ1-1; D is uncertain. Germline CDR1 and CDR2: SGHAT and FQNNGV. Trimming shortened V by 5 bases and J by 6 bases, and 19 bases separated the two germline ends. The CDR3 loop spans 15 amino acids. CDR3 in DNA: TGTGCCAGCAGCGTCCCGGGAGGGCGATGGGCTGAAGCTTTCTTT. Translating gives CASSVPGGRWAEAFF.

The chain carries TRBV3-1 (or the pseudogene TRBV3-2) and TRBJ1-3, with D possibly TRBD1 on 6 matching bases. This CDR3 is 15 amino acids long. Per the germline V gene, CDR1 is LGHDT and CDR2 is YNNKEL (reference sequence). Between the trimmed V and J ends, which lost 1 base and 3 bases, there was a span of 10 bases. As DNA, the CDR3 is TGTGCCAGCAGCCAAGGCAGGGGCTTTGGAAACACCATATATTTT. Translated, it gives CASSQGRGFGNTIYF.

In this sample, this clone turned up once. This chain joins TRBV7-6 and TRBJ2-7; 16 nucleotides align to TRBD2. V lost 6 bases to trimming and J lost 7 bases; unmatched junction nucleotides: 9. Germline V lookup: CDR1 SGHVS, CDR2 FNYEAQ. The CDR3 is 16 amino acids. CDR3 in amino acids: CASSPGTSGGAWEQYF. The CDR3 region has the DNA TGTGCCAGCAGTCCCGGGACTAGCGGGGGGGCCTGGGAGCAGTACTTC.

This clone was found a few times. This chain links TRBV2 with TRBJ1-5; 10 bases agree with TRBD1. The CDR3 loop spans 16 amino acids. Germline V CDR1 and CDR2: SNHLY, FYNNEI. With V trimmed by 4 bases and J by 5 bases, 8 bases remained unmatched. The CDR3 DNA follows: TGTGCCAGCAGTGCGGGACAGGGGTTCTTCGATCAGCCCCAGCATTTT. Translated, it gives CASSAGQGFFDQPQHF.